This TCR beta chain was sequenced during a study of blood T cell repertoires in COVID-19. Across the whole study: Spain, Italy and the United States supplied samples that represented acute and convalescent COVID-19. The analysed material was cDNA or gDNA that came from T cells, B-cell-depleted T cells, or PBMCs.

V lost 5 bases to trimming and J lost 1 base, with 12 bases between them. This CDR3 spans 14 amino acids. Germline CDR1 reads SGHDN; CDR2 reads FVKESK. The authors' processing: Scientists estimated how many nucleated cells there were by amplifying reference gene primers. The repertoire was sequenced with immunoSEQ multiplex PCR; TCRdb's copy has only in-frame clones and lacks some. V and J calls and clone size are as listed in that table; D and trimming were resolved from the DNA. This sample has around 160,000 clones, with about 80% found just once. The material sequenced was peripheral blood. The J gene is TRBJ2-7, the V gene TRBV14; a weak D match, TRBD1 (5 bases). The clonotype was recovered from a woman at least 80 years old with acute or convalescent COVID-19. The CDR3, as DNA: TGTGCCAGCAGCGGCCTAGGGGTTTCCTACGAGCAGTACTTC. It yields the protein CASSGLGVSYEQYF.